The clone carrying this TCR beta chain showed up many times. The entry originates in a study of identical twins. Per the germline V gene, CDR1 is DFQATT and CDR2 is SNEGSKA (reference sequence). V was clipped by 4 bases and J by 4 bases, with 13 bases between them. This CDR3 region has 13 residues. MiXCR, run by TCRdb on the 5' RACE reads, gives a single entry per CDR3 protein. Here the sample spans roughly 280,000 distinct CDR3 sequences, roughly 9.8% being singletons. Another study also made use of these data, one on yellow fever vaccine responses in identical twins.

The chain uses TRBV20-1 and TRBJ1-1; a possible D gene is TRBD1 (5 bases). The sequencing input was CD8+ T cells sorted from blood. This clonotype originated in a young woman in good health. The CDR3 is CSAIRDVVTEAFF. The CDR3 bases are TGCAGTGCTATTCGGGACGTTGTCACTGAAGCTTTCTTT.